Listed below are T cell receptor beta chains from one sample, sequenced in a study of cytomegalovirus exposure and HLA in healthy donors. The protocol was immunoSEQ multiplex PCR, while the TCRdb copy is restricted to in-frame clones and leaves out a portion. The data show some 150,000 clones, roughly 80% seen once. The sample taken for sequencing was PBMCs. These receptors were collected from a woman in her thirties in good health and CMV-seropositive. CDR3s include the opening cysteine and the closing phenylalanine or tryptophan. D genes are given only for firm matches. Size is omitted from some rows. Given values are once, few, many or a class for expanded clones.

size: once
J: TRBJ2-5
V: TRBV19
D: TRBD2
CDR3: CASRAGGYQETQYF
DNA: TGTGCCAGTCGAGCGGGGGGGTACCAAGAGACCCAGTACTTC

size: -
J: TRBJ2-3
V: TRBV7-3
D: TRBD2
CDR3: CASSRLAGFTDTQYF
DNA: TGTGCCAGCAGCCGCTTAGCGGGCTTCACAGATACGCAGTATTTT

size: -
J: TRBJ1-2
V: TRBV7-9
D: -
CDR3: CASSARGGYTF
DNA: TGTGCCAGCAGCGCCAGGGGTGGCTACACCTTC

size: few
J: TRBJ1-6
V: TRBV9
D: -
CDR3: CASSVSGTDSPLHF
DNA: TGTGCCAGCAGCGTATCAGGTACCGATTCACCCCTCCACTTT

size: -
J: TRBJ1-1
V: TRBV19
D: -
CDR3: CASNSRPTGENTEAFF
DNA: TGTGCCAGTAATAGTAGACCCACCGGGGAGAACACTGAAGCTTTCTTT

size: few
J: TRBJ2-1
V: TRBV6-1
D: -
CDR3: CASREPGGGNEQFF
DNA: TGTGCCAGCAGAGAGCCGGGGGGCGGGAATGAGCAGTTCTTC

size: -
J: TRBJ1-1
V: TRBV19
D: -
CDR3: CASSRTPGTSEAFF
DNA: TGTGCCAGTAGCCGAACCCCCGGGACATCTGAAGCTTTCTTT

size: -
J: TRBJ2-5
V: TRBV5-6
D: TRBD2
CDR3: CASSLVLWTSDETQYF
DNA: TGTGCCAGCAGCTTGGTCCTGTGGACTAGCGATGAGACCCAGTACTTC

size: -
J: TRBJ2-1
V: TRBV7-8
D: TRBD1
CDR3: CASSAWAGGFNEQFF
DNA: TGTGCCAGCAGCGCGTGGGCAGGGGGTTTCAATGAGCAGTTCTTC

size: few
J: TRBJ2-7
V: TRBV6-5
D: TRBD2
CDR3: CASSYSPLADSYEQYF
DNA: TGTGCCAGCAGTTACTCGCCGCTAGCGGATAGCTACGAGCAGTACTTC

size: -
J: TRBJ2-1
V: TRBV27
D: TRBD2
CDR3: CASSKGMGLFHEQFF
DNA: TGTGCCAGCAGTAAAGGGATGGGACTATTTCATGAGCAGTTCTTC

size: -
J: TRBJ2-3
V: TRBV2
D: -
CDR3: CASSGSQPDTQYF
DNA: TGTGCCAGCAGTGGATCACAACCCGATACGCAGTATTTT

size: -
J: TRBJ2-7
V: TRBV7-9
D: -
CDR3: CSSSPPTGLYEQYF
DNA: TGTTCCAGCAGCCCGCCCACGGGACTCTACGAGCAGTACTTC

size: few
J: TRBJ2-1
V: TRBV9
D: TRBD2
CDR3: CASSVAGSGGRSYNEQFF
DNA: TGTGCCAGCAGCGTAGCGGGTAGCGGGGGCCGCTCCTACAATGAGCAGTTCTTC

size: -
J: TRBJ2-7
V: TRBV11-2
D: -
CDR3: CASSPRVFPTLSSYEQYF
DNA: TGTGCCAGCAGCCCCAGGGTTTTTCCGACCTTGAGCTCCTACGAGCAGTACTTC

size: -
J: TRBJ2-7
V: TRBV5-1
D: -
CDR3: CASSLAGGIAYEQYF
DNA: TGCGCCAGCAGCTTGGCCGGAGGCATCGCCTACGAGCAGTACTTC

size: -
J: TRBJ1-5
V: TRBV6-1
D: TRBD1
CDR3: CASDRELGNQPQHF
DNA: TGTGCCAGCGACAGGGAATTAGGCAATCAGCCCCAGCATTTT

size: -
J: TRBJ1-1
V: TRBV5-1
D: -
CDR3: CASSPLDGRSNTEAFF
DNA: TGCGCCAGCAGCCCGCTCGATGGGAGGTCGAACACTGAAGCTTTCTTT

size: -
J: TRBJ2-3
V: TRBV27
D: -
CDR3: CASSLGRTDTQYF
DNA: TGTGCCAGCAGTTTAGGCCGCACAGATACGCAGTATTTT

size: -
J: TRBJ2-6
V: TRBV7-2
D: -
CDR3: CASIPSSWAHSGANVLTF
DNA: TGTGCCAGCATACCATCCAGCTGGGCTCACTCTGGGGCCAACGTCCTGACTTTC

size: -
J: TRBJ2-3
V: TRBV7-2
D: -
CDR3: CASSLRGPSTDTQYF
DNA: TGTGCCAGCAGCCTGCGGGGGCCTAGCACAGATACGCAGTATTTT

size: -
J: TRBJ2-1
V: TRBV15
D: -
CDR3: CATSRDPGVWQFF
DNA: TGTGCCACCAGCAGAGATCCCGGGGTATGGCAGTTCTTC

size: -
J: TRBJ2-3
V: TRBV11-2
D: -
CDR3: CASSQKGPPGQYF
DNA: TGTGCCAGCAGTCAAAAGGGGCCACCCGGCCAGTATTTT

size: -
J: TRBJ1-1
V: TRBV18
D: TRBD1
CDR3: CASSSTGLNTEAFF
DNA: TGTGCCAGCTCATCGACAGGGCTGAACACTGAAGCTTTCTTT